This TCR beta chain was identified in a study of shared clonotypes between healthy human individuals. Study-level points and caveats: The genetic and exposure-history diversity represented was limited by few donors. Lower generation probabilities were found for non-shared clonotypes than for those shared by all four donors.

Deep-level settings were used for running the assay. The authors loaded 150 to 250 ng DNA, about 30,000 T cell genomes, into sorted-subset replicate PCRs. TCRdb's table, derived via immunoSEQ multiplex PCR, lists solely in-frame clones and lacks some. In the table there are approximately 1.9 million clones, around 93% of which are singletons. Naive CD8 cells were CD45RO-negative, positively selected for CCR7, excluding terminally differentiated effector memory CD45RA+ cells. Concerning this clone: Antigen: not known.

CDR1 is MGHRA, CDR2 YSYEKL, per germline. Unmatched junction bases numbered 1, after V lost 3 bases and J lost 3 bases. This CDR3 comprises 13 residues. Source material: naive CD8+ T cells from PBMCs. The rearrangement uses TRBV4-1 and TRBJ1-1, with 7 bases lining up with TRBD1. This TCR was sampled from a man aged 18 to 35 in good health. Some clones in this sample may be carry-over from other donors' samples. CDR3 DNA: TGCGCCAGCAGCCACACAGGGGACACTGAAGCTTTCTTT. It specifies CASSHTGDTEAFF.